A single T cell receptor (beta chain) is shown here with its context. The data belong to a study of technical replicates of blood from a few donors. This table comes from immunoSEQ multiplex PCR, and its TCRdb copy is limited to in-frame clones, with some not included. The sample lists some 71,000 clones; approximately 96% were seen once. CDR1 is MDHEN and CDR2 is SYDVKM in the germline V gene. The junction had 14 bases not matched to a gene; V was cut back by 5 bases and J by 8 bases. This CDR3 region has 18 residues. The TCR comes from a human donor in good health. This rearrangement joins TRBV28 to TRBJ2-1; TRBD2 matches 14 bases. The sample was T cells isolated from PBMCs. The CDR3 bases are TGTGCCAGCAGTACTATTCAGTCCGGGACTAGCGGGAGAGATGAGCAGTTCTTC. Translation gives CASSTIQSGTSGRDEQFF. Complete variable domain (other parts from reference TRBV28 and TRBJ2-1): DVKVTQSSRYLVKRTGEKVFLECVQDMDHENMFWYRQDPGLGLRLIYFSYDVKMKEKGDIPEGYSVSREKKERFSLILESASTNQTSMYLCASSTIQSGTSGRDEQFFGPGTRLTVL.